Below, 7 T cell receptor beta chains from the same sample are listed, as sequenced in a study of shared clonotypes between healthy human individuals (dated by TCRdb to the early 2020s). CD8 naive samples were obtained by positive selection for CCR7 among CD45RO-negative cells, yielding a CD45RA+CCR7+ population from which TemRA cells were excluded. Libraries came from the immunoSEQ multiplex PCR assay. Entries here come from immuneACCESS through TCRdb and include only in-frame sequences with V and J called. Some clones fail to appear in such tables; in the studies checked, an unresolved V gene covers under half of the shortfall, and the cause of the remainder is unknown. The sample contains about 2.2 million clones, about 92% of them found a single time. Clones ranked in the top ten supply under 2% of the sample. Sequencing input: naive CD8+ T cells from PBMCs. The cell subset or site label corresponds to: CD45RA+CCR7+. These receptors all come from a man aged 18 to 29 in good health. Some clones in this sample may be carry-over from other donors' samples.

The V and J genes are TRBV9 and TRBJ2-2; 13 nucleotides match TRBD2. The CDR3 totals 16 residues. The germline V gene encodes CDR1 SGDLS and CDR2 YYNGEE. Trimming cost V 4 bases and J 6 bases; bases outside gene matches: 6. The chain's CDR3 is CASSSSTSGRAGELFF. In DNA form, the CDR3 reads TGTGCCAGCAGCTCCTCCACTAGCGGGAGGGCCGGGGAGCTGTTTTTT. Looking up the rest from reference TRBV9 and TRBJ2-2 gives the full variable domain: DSGVTQTPKHLITATGQRVTLRCSPRSGDLSVYWYQQSLDQGLQFLIQYYNGEERAKGNILERFSAQQFPDLHSELNLSSLELGDSALYFCASSSSTSGRAGELFFGEGSRLTVL.

With regard to this clone: This sample includes further DNA sequences coding for the same CDR3. The gene calls are TRBV7-6 and TRBJ2-7; possible D gene TRBD2, 5 bases. The CDR3 is 14 amino acids. CDR1 is SGHVS, CDR2 FNYEAQ, per germline. V lost 5 bases and J lost 3, with 14 bases in between. CDR3 coding DNA: TGTGCCAGCAGCCCGGGAACCGGAAACTACGAGCAGTACTTC. It encodes CASSPGTGNYEQYF.

The genes are TRBV13 and TRBJ1-1; D ambiguous. The CDR3 contains 13 residues. Germline V lookup: CDR1 PRHDT, CDR2 FYEKMQ (reference sequence). V lost 5 bases, J lost 1 base, and 8 bases lay in between. Here the CDR3 DNA reads TGTGCCAGCAGCCACGGGCCGAACACTGAAGCTTTCTTT. It specifies CASSHGPNTEAFF.

The chain carries TRBV6-1 and TRBJ2-1; tentatively, D is TRBD1 (6 bases). Germline values: CDR1 MNHNS, CDR2 SASEGT. Trimming removed 4 bases from V and 6 bases from J, with 10 bases in between. CDR3 length: 13 amino acids. The CDR3 sequence is CASSGGQINEQFF. In nucleotides, the CDR3 is TGTGCCAGCAGTGGCGGACAGATCAATGAGCAGTTCTTC.

The chain employs TRBV29-1 and TRBJ1-2; D not certain. CDR3 length: 14 residues. V gave up 0 bases and J gave up 5 bases, with 13 bases separating them. Germline loops: CDR1 SQVTM, CDR2 ANQGSEA. The DNA for the CDR3 is TGCAGCGTTGAAGATACCGTGGACGGGTATGGCTACACCTTC. This translates into CSVEDTVDGYGYTF.

With regard to this clone: At one end, the junction sequence differs from germline, possibly due to a read error. V gene TRBV4-3 combines with J gene TRBJ2-3; D call uncertain. CDR3 length: 15 residues. Looked up from germline, CDR1 is LGHNA and CDR2 is YSLEER. CDR3 nucleotides: TGCGCCGGCAGCCAAACGGCAACTAGCACAGATACGCAGTATTTT. This translates into CAGSQTATSTDTQYF.

Concerning this clone: The germline gene is not matched at one end of the junction; a read error may be the cause. The chain employs TRBV19 and TRBJ1-2; 9 bases map to TRBD1. The length of the CDR3 is 13 residues. Germline V lookup: CDR1 LNHDA, CDR2 SQIVND (reference sequence). The CDR3 sequence: CASSIELAGQGLF. For the CDR3, the DNA is TGTGCCAGTAGTATAGAGCTGGCGGGACAGGGCCTCTTC. The full variable domain, rest sourced from reference TRBV19 and TRBJ1-2, is DGGITQSPKYLFRKEGQNVTLSCEQNLNHDAMYWYRQDPGQGLRLIYYSQIVNDFQKGDIAEGYSVSREKKESFPLTVTSAQKNPTAFYLCASSIELAGQGLFGSGTRLTVV.